Described below is a single TCR beta chain sequence and its context. Its specificity is unknown. The sample originates from a study of cytomegalovirus exposure and HLA in healthy donors. A multiplex PCR was run with 60 Vbeta primers and 13 Jbeta primers. The protocol was immunoSEQ multiplex PCR, while the TCRdb copy is restricted to in-frame clones and leaves out a portion. The sample consists of 100,000 to 150,000 clones, around 80% of them appearing once. Regarding the study as a whole: It has been reported that TCR beta sequences accurately predicted the HLA-A and HLA-B alleles of most subjects.

The V gene's germline CDR1 is SGHRS and CDR2 YFSETQ. The CDR3 covers 16 residues. Losses at the gene ends were 1 base for V and 4 bases for J; bases not matched to a gene: 9. This chain joins TRBV5-1 and TRBJ2-7; TRBD1 agrees at 9 bases. This TCR came from a woman aged 55-69 years in good health and CMV-seropositive. Sequencing was performed on PBMCs. The chain's CDR3 is CASSLRPRDRVYEQYF. CDR3 bases: TGCGCCAGCAGCTTGAGACCCCGGGACAGGGTATACGAGCAGTACTTC.